A single sample is the source of the 5 T cell receptor beta chains below, sequenced in a study of blood T cell repertoires in COVID-19. TCRdb's copy holds only in-frame clones and misses some; the assay was immunoSEQ multiplex PCR. The repertoire holds about 200,000 clones, with 80% as singletons. Sequenced input: peripheral blood. Receptors were obtained from a human donor in a cohort sampled during active COVID-19.

V and J are TRBV29-1 and TRBJ2-5, with D possibly TRBD2 on 6 matching bases. This CDR3 has 15 amino acids. The germline CDR1 and CDR2 sequences are SQVTM and ANQGSEA. The V end was cut by 3 bases, the J end by 1 base, with 15 bases between. The DNA for the CDR3 is TGCAGCGTTGAGGGACGACTAGATTTCCAAGAGACCCAGTACTTC. Translating gives CSVEGRLDFQETQYF.

This chain joins TRBV28 and TRBJ2-2; D gene ambiguous. In germline, CDR1 is MDHEN, CDR2 SYDVKM. The ends were cut back, 6 bases at V and 0 bases at J, with 17 bases in the middle. The CDR3 covers 17 residues. CDR3 amino acids: CASSPLDISANTGELFF. In DNA, the CDR3 is TGTGCCAGCAGCCCCCTCGACATTTCGGCGAACACCGGGGAGCTGTTTTTT.

The CDR3 spells CASSIGGSAYNEQFF. CDR3 bases: TGCGCCAGCAGCATTGGCGGGAGCGCCTACAATGAGCAGTTCTTC. This chain uses TRBV5-1 with TRBJ2-1, with 7 bases lining up with TRBD2. The length of the CDR3 is 15 residues. CDR1 and CDR2 from the germline V gene are SGHRS and YFSETQ. J lost 2 bases, V lost 4 bases, and 6 bases had no gene match.

This clone was seen repeatedly, ten times or more. The gene calls are TRBV5-5 and TRBJ1-1; D may be TRBD1 (5 bases). V lost 2 bases to trimming and J lost 4 bases, with 12 bases between them. Germline CDR1 is SGHKS and CDR2 is YYEKEE (reference sequence). This CDR3 is 14 amino acids long. CDR3: CASSLYGAATEAFF. The CDR3 coding sequence is TGTGCCAGCAGCTTATATGGGGCGGCCACTGAAGCTTTCTTT. Supplemented by reference TRBV5-5 and TRBJ1-1, the full variable domain reads DAGVTQSPTHLIKTRGQQVTLRCSPISGHKSVSWYQQVLGQGPQFIFQYYEKEERGRGNFPDRFSARQFPNYSSELNVNALLLGDSALYLCASSLYGAATEAFFGQGTRLTVV.

This chain joins TRBV29-1 and TRBJ2-7, with D possibly matching TRBD2 (5 bases). The CDR3 sequence is 13 residues long. The germline V and J ends were trimmed by 2 bases and 5 bases, with 13 bases remaining between them. The germline V gene encodes CDR1 SQVTM and CDR2 ANQGSEA. CDR3 region: CSVEPQGLDEQYF. The DNA of the CDR3 is TGCAGCGTTGAACCTCAAGGACTGGACGAGCAGTACTTC.